These 28 T cell receptor beta chains were all obtained from the same sample, sequenced in a study of CD8+CD57+ T cells in acquired aplastic anemia. The template used for profiling TCR beta VDJ and CDR3 was genomic DNA. TCRdb reprocessed the reads with MiXCR, giving one entry per CDR3 protein. The table lists about 180,000 distinct CDR3 sequences, 63% of them singletons. The patients chosen for sequencing had shown expansion of CD8+CD57+ cells (detected by flow cytometry). Sequencing was performed on sorted CD4+, CD8+, or CD8+CD57+ T cells (not recorded which) from PBMCs. The receptors derive from a human donor with aplastic anemia.

The chain combines TRBV20-1 with TRBJ1-6; a weak D match, TRBD1 (5 bases). The CDR3 runs 15 residues. Germline V lookup: CDR1 DFQATT, CDR2 SNEGSKA (reference sequence). V was trimmed by 0 bases and J by 10 bases, leaving 16 bases between them. In DNA, the CDR3 is TGCAGTGCTAGAGAACATGGGGGGGTCTCCTCACCCCTCCACTTT. Translation gives CSAREHGGVSSPLHF.

This clonotype was recorded at least ten times. The chain couples TRBV25-1 to TRBJ2-7, with unresolved D. Trimming cost V 5 bases and J 6 bases, with 11 bases left between them. The CDR3 spans 12 residues. CDR1 is MGHDK, CDR2 SYGVNS, per germline. CDR3 bases: TGTGCCAGCAGTCCCGTCTCAGGCGAGCAGTACTTC. Translation: CASSPVSGEQYF.

This clonotype was counted a single time. The chain is built from TRBV15 and TRBJ1-2, with D possibly being TRBD1 (5 bases). Trimming took 5 bases from V and 4 from J, leaving 11 bases between them. Germline CDR1 and CDR2: LNHNV and YYDKDF (reference sequence). The CDR3 has 13 residues. CDR3 sequence (DNA): TGTGCCACCAGCGGGGGAGTTAGCTATGGCTACACCTTC. Translating it yields CATSGGVSYGYTF.

This clonotype was counted many times. At one boundary the junction diverges from the germline segment, which might be a read error. The rearrangement joins TRBV25-1 to TRBJ1-6; 7 bases line up with TRBD1. Germline V CDR1 and CDR2: MGHDK, SYGVNS. This CDR3 is 15 amino acids long. CDR3 DNA: TGTGCCAGCAGTGAGCGACAGGGTCGGAATTCACCCCTTCACTTT. Its translation is CASSERQGRNSPLHF.

The rearrangement uses TRBV29-1 and TRBJ2-1; tentative D call: TRBD1 (7 bases). This CDR3 region has 12 residues. The germline CDR1 and CDR2 sequences are SQVTM and ANQGSEA. The V gene lost 2 bases and the J gene lost 9 bases, with 11 bases spanning the gap. This chain's CDR3 is CSVEQGGIEQFF. The CDR3 DNA reads as TGCAGCGTTGAACAGGGGGGAATTGAGCAGTTCTTC.

Many counts were recorded for this clonotype. CDR3 protein: CASSAATAGELFF. Written as DNA, the CDR3 is TGTGCCAGCAGCGCCGCGACAGCCGGGGAGCTGTTTTTT. The chain has TRBV9 and TRBJ2-2, with D possibly matching TRBD1 (5 bases). Germline CDR1 is SGDLS and CDR2 is YYNGEE. The CDR3 runs 13 residues. V was shortened by 3 bases and J by 6 bases, with 9 bases between the two germline ends.

This rearrangement joins TRBV7-2 to TRBJ2-3; D is unresolved. CDR3 length: 17 residues. The V end lost 1 base, the J end lost 3 bases, and 17 bases lay between the germline ends. Per the germline V gene, CDR1 is SGHTA and CDR2 is FQGNSA. CDR3 coding DNA: TGTGCCAGCAGCTTAGACCTGGCACGCCCTGGGACAGATACGCAGTATTTT. This translates into CASSLDLARPGTDTQYF.

The table lists this clonotype with a few counts. The CDR3 loop is CASSQADRVGYTF. The CDR3 DNA reads TGTGCCAGTAGTCAAGCTGACAGGGTAGGCTACACCTTC. This chain joins TRBV19 and TRBJ1-2, with 7 bases aligning to TRBD1. CDR1 and CDR2 from the germline V gene are LNHDA and SQIVND (reference sequence). V trimming: 5 bases; J trimming: 8 bases; junction bases outside the gene matches: 8. The CDR3 has 13 residues.

This clonotype was picked up a small number of times. The CDR3 coding sequence is TGCAGTGCGAGGGGTGATAGGAGGGTGGGGCAGGGAACTGAAGCTTTCTTT. Residues: CSARGDRRVGQGTEAFF. V and J are TRBV20-1 and TRBJ1-1, with D possibly matching TRBD1 (5 bases). This CDR3 is built from 17 residues. The V and J ends lost 6 bases and 5 bases respectively, with 28 bases between them. CDR1 is DFQATT and CDR2 is SNEGSKA in the germline V gene (reference sequence).

This clonotype was observed a single time. V is TRBV25-1 and J is TRBJ1-1; maybe TRBD1 (5 bases). V shed 5 bases and J shed 5 bases, with 18 bases lying between them. Germline V gene data show CDR1 as MGHDK and CDR2 as SYGVNS. The CDR3 covers 15 residues. The CDR3 protein is CASSPLGGVGTEAFF. The CDR3 bases are TGTGCCAGCAGTCCCCTCGGGGGGGTGGGGACTGAAGCTTTCTTT.

The V gene is TRBV5-1, the J gene TRBJ2-7; weak D call: TRBD2 (5 bases). Germline V gene sequence: CDR1 SGHRS, CDR2 YFSETQ. V was shortened by 0 bases and J by 9 bases, with 10 bases between the two germline ends. The CDR3 has 12 amino acids. Here the CDR3 DNA reads TGCGCCAGCAGCTTGGACGGGGAGCGGCAGTACTTC. It specifies CASSLDGERQYF.

As concerns this clonotype: A read error may produce the germline difference seen at one junction end. The chain uses TRBV2 and TRBJ1-1, with D tentatively TRBD1 (6 bases). Germline CDR1 reads SNHLY; CDR2 reads FYNNEI. The CDR3 extends over 13 amino acids. CDR3 amino acids: CASSPLGDTEALF. DNA of the CDR3: TGTGCCAGCAGCCCCCTAGGGGACACTGAAGCTCTCTTC.

The rearrangement links TRBV2 to TRBJ1-2; 12 nucleotides line up with TRBD1. CDR3 length equals 19 residues. V shed 6 bases and J 5 bases; nucleotides not matched to a gene: 19. Germline CDR1 and CDR2: SNHLY and FYNNEI. CDR3 sequence (DNA): TGTGCCAGCAGGACAGTCTCTGACTTCAGGGACAGGGGGCGATATGGCTACACCTTC. Translating gives CASRTVSDFRDRGRYGYTF.

The chain joins TRBV7-3 to TRBJ2-1; 7 bases are a match to TRBD2. The germline CDR1 and CDR2 sequences are SGHTA and FQGTGA. V was pared by 3 bases and J by 4 bases, with 6 bases of the junction left unmatched. The CDR3 covers 15 residues. DNA of the CDR3: TGTGCCAGCAGCTTGGGACCCGGGGGGTACAATGAGCAGTTCTTC. Its translation is CASSLGPGGYNEQFF.

This clonotype was picked up many times. The genes are TRBV6-5 and TRBJ2-7, with D possibly matching TRBD1 (6 bases). CDR3 size: 14 residues. V was pared by 4 bases and J by 0 bases, with 10 bases between. CDR1 and CDR2 from the germline V gene are MNHEY and SVGAGI. The CDR3 nucleotides are TGTGCCAGCAGTTGGGGGCGTAGCTCCTACGAGCAGTACTTC. Translation gives CASSWGRSSYEQYF.

The J gene is TRBJ2-7, the V gene TRBV5-6, with 12 bases fitting TRBD1. CDR3 length: 17 residues. Germline V CDR1 and CDR2: SGHDT, YYEEEE. Trimming took 5 bases from V and 5 from J; bases not matched to a gene: 14. For the CDR3, the DNA is TGTGCCAGCAGTGAATGGGGACAGGGGGCTTATACCCACGAGCAGTACTTC. The encoded protein is CASSEWGQGAYTHEQYF.

The chain couples TRBV4-1 to TRBJ1-2; TRBD1 aligns across 7 bases. After removal of 3 bases from V and 2 bases from J, the junction contained 6 bases not matched to a gene. Germline V gene data show CDR1 as MGHRA and CDR2 as YSYEKL. The CDR3 contains 15 residues. The CDR3 DNA is TGCGCCAGCAGCCAGCGGACAGGAGGGAACTATGGCTACACCTTC. Translating gives CASSQRTGGNYGYTF.

V gene TRBV19 combines with J gene TRBJ1-1, with a weak D call TRBD1 (6 bases). The CDR3 consists of 15 residues. Trimming removed 1 base at V and 3 bases at J, with 12 bases between. Germline-derived CDR1 and CDR2 are LNHDA and SQIVND (reference sequence). This chain's CDR3 is CASSIGGGPYTEAFF. The CDR3 DNA follows: TGTGCCAGTAGTATAGGTGGGGGGCCGTACACTGAAGCTTTCTTT.

The chain is built from TRBV5-4 and TRBJ2-5; maybe TRBD1 (6 bases). Germline V CDR1 and CDR2: SGHNT, YYREEE (reference sequence). The length of the CDR3 is 12 residues. V was clipped by 10 bases and J by 4 bases, with 14 bases between them. The DNA of the CDR3 is TGTGCCTGGGCCGGACAGCCAGAGACCCAGTACTTC. It is translated as CAWAGQPETQYF.

This chain connects TRBV7-6 to TRBJ1-2; TRBD1 matches 9 bases. Germline CDR1 reads SGHVS; CDR2 reads FNYEAQ. The trim removed 5 bases at V and 3 bases at J, leaving 4 bases unmatched. The CDR3 has 14 residues. The CDR3 nucleotides are TGTGCCAGCAGCCCACGGGACAGGGACTATGGCTACACCTTC. Its protein is CASSPRDRDYGYTF.

Note on this clonotype: One end of the junction varies from germline; a read error may be responsible. The J gene is TRBJ2-1, the V gene TRBV29-1; 9 nucleotides line up with TRBD2. In germline, CDR1 is SQVTM, CDR2 ANQGSEA. This CDR3 is built from 12 residues. This CDR3 is CSYRAGGPHGVF. The CDR3 bases are TGCAGCTATCGGGCGGGAGGGCCTCATGGGGTCTTC.

This chain links TRBV10-1 with TRBJ2-2; D uncertain. The CDR3 contains 13 residues. Germline loops: CDR1 WNHNN, CDR2 SYGVQD (reference sequence). V was clipped by 3 bases and J by 4 bases, with 6 bases between them. CDR3 protein: CASSEFITGELFF. DNA for the CDR3: TGCGCCAGCAGTGAATTTATCACCGGGGAGCTGTTTTTT.

This chain connects TRBV15 to TRBJ2-7; TRBD2 agrees at 8 bases. CDR1 is LNHNV and CDR2 is YYDKDF in the germline V gene (reference sequence). Trimming removed 0 bases from V and 5 bases from J; junction bases left unmatched: 9. This CDR3 has 16 amino acids. The CDR3 loop reads CATSRDPAGLVHEQYF. CDR3 DNA: TGTGCCACCAGCAGAGATCCCGCGGGACTAGTCCACGAGCAGTACTTC.

The sample holds a few counts of this clonotype. The CDR3 nucleotides are TGCGCCAGCAGCCCACACAACCGGGGGGACAGGGGGTATCGTAACTATGGCTACACCTTC. Its translation: CASSPHNRGDRGYRNYGYTF. This chain connects TRBV4-1 to TRBJ1-2; the match to TRBD1 covers 11 bases. The CDR3 is 20 amino acids. From germline, CDR1 is MGHRA and CDR2 YSYEKL. The V segment lost 4 bases and the J segment 1 base; nucleotides outside the gene matches: 17.

The chain uses TRBV5-6 and TRBJ2-3, with 9 bases matching TRBD1. V lost 2 bases and J lost 5; bases outside the gene matches: 12. Germline V gene sequence: CDR1 SGHDT, CDR2 YYEEEE. The CDR3 totals 17 residues. This chain's CDR3 is CASSLGVDRGMKDTQYF. The CDR3 DNA follows: TGTGCCAGCAGCTTAGGAGTGGACAGGGGTATGAAAGATACGCAGTATTTT.

The rearrangement links TRBV5-1 to TRBJ2-3, with D uncertain. CDR1 and CDR2 from the germline V gene are SGHRS and YFSETQ. V was clipped by 4 bases and J by 6 bases, with 12 bases between them. CDR3 length: 13 residues. As DNA, the CDR3 is TGCGCCAGCAGCCTCGCTGGAGAGGATACGCAGTATTTT. Its translation is CASSLAGEDTQYF.

The chain carries TRBV2 and TRBJ1-6, with 8 bases matching TRBD1. Losses at the gene ends were 4 bases for V and 14 bases for J; bases not matched to a gene: 10. The CDR3 is 14 residues long. Germline values: CDR1 SNHLY, CDR2 FYNNEI. The CDR3 loop is CASSVRQGAQTLHF. The CDR3 bases are TGTGCCAGCAGTGTTCGGCAGGGGGCTCAAACCCTCCACTTT.

The V gene is TRBV30, the J gene TRBJ1-4; 9 nucleotides match TRBD1. This CDR3 is 14 amino acids long. Germline V gives CDR1 GTSNPN, CDR2 SVGIG (reference sequence). V trimming: 1 base; J trimming: 11 bases; junction bases outside the gene matches: 8. This CDR3 is CAWSGDRELEKLFF. CDR3 sequence (DNA): TGTGCCTGGAGTGGGGACAGGGAGTTGGAGAAACTGTTTTTT.